These T cell receptor beta chains were read from a single sample in a study of shared clonotypes between healthy human individuals. Assay: immunoSEQ multiplex PCR; the TCRdb copy retains only in-frame clones and omits some. This table holds 1.4 million to 1.5 million clones, over 95% found once. Sequences were obtained from naive CD4+ T cells sorted from blood. These receptors originate from a young man in good health. The CDR3 runs from the conserved cysteine through the conserved F or W. Fields, in order: clone size, D gene, J gene, V gene, CDR3 DNA, CDR3 protein. A D gene is named only where the DNA matches it firmly. Not every row has a clone size; where given, it reads once, few, many or a size class.

size: once
D: -
J: TRBJ2-5
V: TRBV5-1
DNA: TGCGCCAGCAGCTCCGGGCCCGAAGAGACCCAGTACTTC
CDR3: CASSSGPEETQYF

size: -
D: -
J: TRBJ2-2
V: TRBV11-3
DNA: TGTGCCAGCAGCCCACAAAGCGCCGGGGAGCTGTTTTTT
CDR3: CASSPQSAGELFF

size: -
D: -
J: TRBJ2-1
V: TRBV7-2
DNA: TGTGCCAGCAGCTTGAGGGCAGAACATGAGCAGTTCTTC
CDR3: CASSLRAEHEQFF

size: -
D: -
J: TRBJ2-2
V: TRBV5-1
DNA: TGCGCCAGCAGCTTATTGGCAGGGGACACCGGGGAGCTGTTTTTT
CDR3: CASSLLAGDTGELFF

size: -
D: -
J: TRBJ2-7
V: TRBV5-4
DNA: TGTGCCAGCACTATGGGAGGCGGTTCCGTCCACGAGCAGTACTTC
CDR3: CASTMGGGSVHEQYF

size: once
D: -
J: TRBJ1-5
V: TRBV5-5
DNA: TGTGCCAGCAGCCTAGGACAGTACAATCAGCCCCAGCATTTT
CDR3: CASSLGQYNQPQHF

size: -
D: TRBD1
J: TRBJ2-7
V: TRBV7-9
DNA: TGTGCCAGCAGCTACCGGGACAGGGGGCGCGAGGCGCAGTACTTC
CDR3: CASSYRDRGREAQYF

size: -
D: TRBD1
J: TRBJ2-7
V: TRBV7-6
DNA: TGTGCCAGCAGCTTACAGGGGGCAAGGGAGCAGTACTTC
CDR3: CASSLQGAREQYF

size: -
D: -
J: TRBJ2-1
V: TRBV6-1
DNA: TGTGCCAGCACAGGGTCGGCTAAAAAGCAGTTCTTC
CDR3: CASTGSAKKQFF

size: -
D: -
J: TRBJ2-1
V: TRBV5-6
DNA: TGTGCCAGCAGCTTGGCAGTAGAAAGTGAGCAGTTCTTC
CDR3: CASSLAVESEQFF

size: -
D: -
J: TRBJ2-7
V: TRBV7-9
DNA: TGTGCCAGCAGCTCACCTGATGAGGGGACGTACGAGCAGTACTTC
CDR3: CASSSPDEGTYEQYF

size: -
D: -
J: TRBJ2-1
V: TRBV5-1
DNA: TGCGCCAGCAGCTTGGCCTCCGGAATTTACAATGAGCAGTTCTTC
CDR3: CASSLASGIYNEQFF

size: -
D: TRBD1
J: TRBJ1-5
V: TRBV30
DNA: TGTGCCTGGAGTTTCGGGGACAGGGAAGGGCAGCCCCAGCATTTT
CDR3: CAWSFGDREGQPQHF

size: -
D: -
J: TRBJ1-5
V: TRBV5-8
DNA: TGTGCCAGCAGGGGGTTGGACAATCAGCCCCAGCATTTT
CDR3: CASRGLDNQPQHF

size: -
D: -
J: TRBJ1-5
V: TRBV9
DNA: TGTGCCAGCAGCGTAGTCGGAGGGGGAGGTCAGCCCCAGCATTTT
CDR3: CASSVVGGGGQPQHF

size: -
D: TRBD2
J: TRBJ2-7
V: TRBV27
DNA: TGTGCCAGCAGTTTATACCTAGCGGCCTCCTACGAGCAGTACTTC
CDR3: CASSLYLAASYEQYF

size: -
D: TRBD2
J: TRBJ2-1
V: TRBV9
DNA: TGTGCCAGCAGCGTAGTGGAGACTAGCGGGGGCTACAATGAGCAGTTCTTC
CDR3: CASSVVETSGGYNEQFF

size: -
D: TRBD2
J: TRBJ2-7
V: TRBV29-1
DNA: TGCAGCGTTGTCCGGACTAGCGGGAGCTCCTACGAGCAGTACTTC
CDR3: CSVVRTSGSSYEQYF

size: -
D: TRBD1
J: TRBJ2-5
V: TRBV14
DNA: TGTGCCAGCAGCCGATCAGGGACAGGGGGAGAGACCCAGTACTTC
CDR3: CASSRSGTGGETQYF

size: -
D: -
J: TRBJ1-5
V: TRBV9
DNA: TGTGCCAGCAGCGTAGAGGGGAGTAGCAATCAGCCCCAGCATTTT
CDR3: CASSVEGSSNQPQHF

size: -
D: TRBD2
J: TRBJ2-3
V: TRBV6-1
DNA: TGTGCCAGCAGTGATTACCCAAAAACTAGCGGGAGGCAGGATACGCAGTATTTT
CDR3: CASSDYPKTSGRQDTQYF

size: -
D: -
J: TRBJ2-1
V: TRBV27
DNA: TGTGCCAGCAGTGAGGATGGCTCCTACAATGAGCAGTTCTTC
CDR3: CASSEDGSYNEQFF

size: -
D: -
J: TRBJ2-7
V: TRBV2
DNA: TGTGCCAGCAGGGACGACTCCTACGAGCAGTACTTC
CDR3: CASRDDSYEQYF

size: -
D: TRBD2
J: TRBJ2-5
V: TRBV6-1
DNA: TGTGCCAGCAGTGAAGCGCAAGCGGGAGGTGGTACCCAGTACTTC
CDR3: CASSEAQAGGGTQYF

size: -
D: -
J: TRBJ1-2
V: TRBV7-6
DNA: TGTGCCAGCGGCACTAACTATGGCTACACCTTC
CDR3: CASGTNYGYTF

size: -
D: -
J: TRBJ1-1
V: TRBV18
DNA: TGTGCCAGCTCACCTGAGGCTGGCACATACACTGAAGCTTTCTTT
CDR3: CASSPEAGTYTEAFF

size: -
D: TRBD2
J: TRBJ2-3
V: TRBV27
DNA: TGTGCCAGCACCAATGTTGTGCTAGCGGGAAACTACACAGATACGCAGTATTTT
CDR3: CASTNVVLAGNYTDTQYF

size: -
D: -
J: TRBJ1-5
V: TRBV2
DNA: TGTGCCAGCAGTGAAGCGCTTCTAAGGGAGGGCAATCGGCCCCAGCATTTT
CDR3: CASSEALLREGNRPQHF

size: -
D: -
J: TRBJ2-5
V: TRBV5-1
DNA: TGCGCCAGCAGCCTAGGGACCGCCTATACGGAGACCCAGTACTTC
CDR3: CASSLGTAYTETQYF